These T cell receptor beta chains were read from a single sample in a study of blood T cell repertoires in COVID-19. This table comes from immunoSEQ multiplex PCR, and its TCRdb copy is limited to in-frame clones, with some not included. The sample has around 89,000 clones; roughly 78% are singletons. Sequencing was done on a sample of peripheral blood. Receptor source: a woman older than 75 with acute or convalescent COVID-19. Both conserved end residues are part of each CDR3. A D gene is named only where the DNA matches it firmly. Clone size, where shown, is once, few, many, or a class for clones that have expanded.

TRBV5-1	NA	TRBJ1-1	NA	CASSHQPGHRNTEAFF	TGCGCCAGCAGCCACCAACCGGGACACCGGAACACTGAAGCTTTCTTT
TRBV11-2	once	TRBJ2-1	TRBD1	CASSLEWTGLGEQFF	TGTGCCAGCAGCTTAGAGTGGACAGGCCTTGGTGAGCAGTTCTTC
TRBV7-9	NA	TRBJ1-2	TRBD1	CASSGKTGNYGYTF	TGTGCCAGCAGCGGGAAGACAGGGAACTATGGCTACACCTTC
TRBV18	NA	TRBJ1-5	NA	CASSPGVMSNQPQHF	TGTGCCAGCTCACCCGGGGTAATGAGCAATCAGCCCCAGCATTTT
TRBV7-2	few	TRBJ2-5	NA	CASSLAGAVTQYF	TGTGCCAGCAGCTTAGCAGGAGCGGTGACCCAGTACTTC
TRBV7-2	NA	TRBJ1-2	TRBD1	CASSPRLGQGSEGYTF	TGTGCCAGCAGTCCTCGCCTTGGACAGGGGTCCGAGGGCTACACCTTC
TRBV7-9	few	TRBJ1-1	NA	CASSPGQNTEAFF	TGTGCCAGCAGCCCAGGACAGAACACTGAAGCTTTCTTT
TRBV5-1	NA	TRBJ1-2	TRBD1	CASSLARQGAGGSGYTF	TGCGCCAGCAGCTTGGCCAGGCAGGGGGCCGGGGGGAGTGGCTACACCTTC
TRBV7-9	few	TRBJ1-2	NA	CASSLVETMNYGYTF	TGTGCCAGCAGCTTAGTAGAGACAATGAACTATGGCTACACCTTC
TRBV3-1/TRBV3-2	NA	TRBJ1-1	NA	CASSQPDTEAFF	TGTGCCAGCAGCCAACCGGACACTGAAGCTTTCTTT
TRBV5-5	NA	TRBJ1-1	NA	CASSSGDRRAFF	TGTGCCAGCAGCTCGGGTGACAGGCGGGCTTTCTTT
TRBV28	NA	TRBJ1-5	TRBD1	CASKSLSSGQGSQPQHF	TGTGCCAGCAAATCCCTTTCCTCGGGACAGGGGAGTCAGCCCCAGCATTTT
TRBV28	NA	TRBJ2-7	NA	CASSLGGQFEQYF	TGTGCCAGCAGTTTAGGAGGACAGTTCGAGCAGTACTTC
TRBV7-6	NA	TRBJ2-5	TRBD2	CASSPRQRGGETQYF	TGTGCCAGCAGCCCTCGGCAGCGGGGGGGAGAGACCCAGTACTTC